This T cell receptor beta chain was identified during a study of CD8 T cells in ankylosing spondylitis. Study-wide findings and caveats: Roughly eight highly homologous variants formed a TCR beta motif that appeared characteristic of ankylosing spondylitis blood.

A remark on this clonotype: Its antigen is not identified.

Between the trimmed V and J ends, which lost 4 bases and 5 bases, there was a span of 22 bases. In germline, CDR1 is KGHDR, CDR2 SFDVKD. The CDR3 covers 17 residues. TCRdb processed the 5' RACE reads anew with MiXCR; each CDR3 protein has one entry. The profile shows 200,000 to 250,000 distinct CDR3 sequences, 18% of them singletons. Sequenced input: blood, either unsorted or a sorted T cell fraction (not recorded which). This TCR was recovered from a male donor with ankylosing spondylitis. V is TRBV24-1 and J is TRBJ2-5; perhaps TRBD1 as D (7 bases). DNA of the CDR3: TGTGCCACCAGTGACCTCCAGGGGGGCAGCCTGCTGGAGACCCAGTACTTC. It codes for CATSDLQGGSLLETQYF.